The 23 T cell receptor beta chains below were found in one sample sequenced in a study of cytomegalovirus exposure and HLA in healthy donors. The PCR was carried out with 60 Vbeta primers and 13 Jbeta primers. Sequencing was performed with immunoSEQ multiplex PCR; in TCRdb, only in-frame clones are kept and a portion is missing. Of 130,000 or so clones in the sample, about four fifths were seen once. The material sequenced was PBMCs. The receptors stem from a woman aged 40 to 50 in good health and CMV-seronegative.

This clone was found a few times. The genes are TRBV28 and TRBJ1-2, with TRBD1 matching over 8 bases. V lost 4 bases to trimming and J lost 4 bases; unmatched junction nucleotides: 5. Per germline, CDR1 MDHEN and CDR2 SYDVKM. The CDR3 is 14 amino acids. The CDR3 here is CASSYRGSGYGYTF. DNA of the CDR3: TGTGCCAGCAGTTACAGGGGGTCGGGCTATGGCTACACCTTC.

The chain couples TRBV6-6 to TRBJ2-5; TRBD2 matches at 8 bases. The CDR3 is made up of 15 amino acids. The V gene end was trimmed by 6 bases and the J gene end by 2 bases; junction bases not matched to a gene: 8. CDR1 MNHNY and CDR2 SVGAGI come from the germline V gene (reference sequence). In DNA, the CDR3 is TGTGCCAGCAGAACGGGGCGCGGGGGGCAAGAGACCCAGTACTTC. Protein: CASRTGRGGQETQYF.

This sequence joins TRBV28 and TRBJ2-3; D perhaps matches TRBD2 (5 bases). Per germline, CDR1 MDHEN and CDR2 SYDVKM. The CDR3 extends over 12 amino acids. CDR3 sequence (DNA): TGTACCGCGGGCGGAGCCACAGATACGCAGTATTTT. Its translation: CTAGGATDTQYF.

J is TRBJ2-5 and V is TRBV5-1; D possibly corresponds to TRBD2 (5 bases). Germline assignment: CDR1 SGHRS and CDR2 YFSETQ. Between the trimmed V and J ends, which lost 3 bases and 1 base, there was a span of 7 bases. The CDR3 is 13 residues long. The chain's CDR3 is CASSYAGQETQYF. The CDR3 DNA sequence: TGCGCCAGCAGCTACGCGGGCCAAGAGACCCAGTACTTC.

This chain connects TRBV27 to TRBJ2-5; D is unresolved. With 4 bases removed from V and 3 bases from J, the gap between germline ends came to 15 bases. Germline V gene data show CDR1 as MNHEY and CDR2 as SMNVEV (reference sequence). This CDR3 contains 15 residues. CDR3 coding DNA: TGTGCCAGCAGTTCCACCCGGCGGTTGAAAGAGACCCAGTACTTC. It yields the protein CASSSTRRLKETQYF.

V usage is TRBV7-2 and J usage is TRBJ2-2; D is ambiguous. CDR1 SGHTA and CDR2 FQGNSA come from the germline V gene. The V and J ends lost 1 base and 4 bases respectively, with 7 bases between them. This CDR3 has 14 amino acids. The CDR3 reads CASSLDDFTGELFF. CDR3 bases: TGTGCCAGCAGCTTAGATGACTTCACCGGGGAGCTGTTTTTT.

This chain connects TRBV27 to TRBJ2-3; 7 nucleotides match TRBD2. Germline V lookup: CDR1 MNHEY, CDR2 SMNVEV (reference sequence). The ends lost 2 bases at V and 0 bases at J; junction bases unmatched: 2. This CDR3 has 15 amino acids. The CDR3 DNA is TGTGCCAGCAGTTTAGGCGGGAGTAGCACAGATACGCAGTATTTT. Translated, it gives CASSLGGSSTDTQYF.

The V call is TRBV28, the J call TRBJ1-2; TRBD1 matches 11 bases. Germline V gives CDR1 MDHEN, CDR2 SYDVKM. With 5 bases clipped from V and 4 bases from J, the junction kept 3 bases outside the gene matches. There are 14 residues in the CDR3. CDR3 protein: CASSQGQGAYGYTF. In nucleotides, the CDR3 is TGTGCCAGCAGTCAAGGACAGGGGGCCTATGGCTACACCTTC.

V gene TRBV5-1 combines with J gene TRBJ2-3; 8 nucleotides match TRBD2. Germline CDR1 is SGHRS and CDR2 is YFSETQ. V lost 4 bases, J lost 4 bases, and 8 bases stayed unmatched. The CDR3 is 15 residues long. As DNA, the CDR3 is TGCGCCAGCAGCATTAGCGGGGTTCGGTCAGATACGCAGTATTTT. Protein sequence: CASSISGVRSDTQYF. The variable domain in full, with the rest retrieved from reference TRBV5-1 and TRBJ2-3, is KAGVTQTPRYLIKTRGQQVTLSCSPISGHRSVSWYQQTPGQGLQFLFEYFSETQRNKGNFPGRFSGRQFSNSRSEMNVSTLELGDSALYLCASSISGVRSDTQYFGPGTRLTVL.

As DNA, the CDR3 is TGTGCCAGCAGTCCCCCCGACGAGCAGTACTTC. Protein sequence: CASSPPDEQYF. V and J are TRBV2 and TRBJ2-7; D unresolved. CDR1 SNHLY and CDR2 FYNNEI come from the germline V gene. The CDR3 extends over 11 amino acids. V lost 5 bases and J 5 bases, leaving 7 bases between the germline ends.

This rearrangement joins TRBV12-5 to TRBJ2-1; weak D call: TRBD2 (6 bases). The CDR3 covers 16 residues. V lost 2 bases to trimming and J lost 4 bases, with 15 bases between them. Germline CDR1 is LGHNT and CDR2 is FRNRAP. CDR3: CASGLKAGRKYNEQFF. CDR3 sequence (DNA): TGTGCTAGTGGTTTGAAGGCGGGGAGGAAATACAATGAGCAGTTCTTC.

The V call is TRBV7-2, the J call TRBJ1-5, with 7 bases identical to TRBD1. The V gene's germline CDR1 is SGHTA and CDR2 FQGNSA. The CDR3 loop spans 17 amino acids. The trim removed 4 bases at V and 1 base at J, leaving 10 bases unmatched. The chain's CDR3 is CASSSPRTGGSNQPQHF. CDR3 nucleotides: TGTGCCAGCAGCTCGCCCCGGACAGGCGGAAGCAATCAGCCCCAGCATTTT.

The chain combines TRBV7-9 with TRBJ1-5; 12 bases are a match to TRBD1. CDR1 SEHNR and CDR2 FQNEAQ come from the germline V gene (reference sequence). V shed 3 bases, J shed 2 bases, and the junction held 5 bases outside the gene matches. The CDR3 extends over 17 amino acids. CDR3 in amino acids: CASSLGQGASGNQPQHF. CDR3 DNA: TGTGCCAGCAGCTTGGGACAGGGGGCATCGGGCAATCAGCCCCAGCATTTT.

This chain links TRBV2 with TRBJ1-1; 8 bases match TRBD1. The CDR3 runs 13 residues. Germline CDR1 is SNHLY and CDR2 is FYNNEI. Unmatched junction bases numbered 1, after V lost 4 bases and J lost 3 bases. The CDR3: CASSAQGDTEAFF. The CDR3 coding sequence is TGTGCCAGCAGTGCACAGGGGGACACTGAAGCTTTCTTT.

The rearrangement joins TRBV6-4 to TRBJ1-5, with TRBD1 identical over 10 bases. After removal of 3 bases from V and 4 bases from J, the junction contained 6 bases not matched to a gene. Germline loops: CDR1 MRHNA, CDR2 SNTAGT. The CDR3 is 16 residues long. CDR3 region: CASSELRDRGNQPQHF. The CDR3 DNA sequence: TGTGCCAGCAGTGAACTACGGGACAGGGGAAATCAGCCCCAGCATTTT.

This clone was detected only once. The chain links TRBV6-5 to TRBJ1-1, with 10 bases lining up with TRBD1. V trimming: 5 bases; J trimming: 7 bases; junction bases outside the gene matches: 10. The germline CDR1 and CDR2 sequences are MNHEY and SVGAGI. The CDR3 runs to 15 residues. The CDR3 nucleotides read TGTGCCAGCAGTAACCGGGACAGGGGTGTCGGTGAAGCTTTCTTT. This codes for CASSNRDRGVGEAFF.

The gene calls are TRBV4-1 and TRBJ1-5; D perhaps matches TRBD1 (6 bases). The CDR3 runs 14 residues. The germline V and J ends were trimmed by 5 bases and 4 bases, with 12 bases remaining between them. Germline V gives CDR1 MGHRA, CDR2 YSYEKL. CDR3 loop: CASSSNRVNQPQHF. The DNA for the CDR3 is TGCGCCAGCAGCTCTAACAGGGTGAATCAGCCCCAGCATTTT.

The CDR3 protein is CASIRGPPGQPREAFF. CDR3 in DNA: TGTGCCAGCATCCGAGGACCCCCGGGACAGCCACGTGAAGCTTTCTTT. The chain recombines TRBV9 with TRBJ1-1; 7 nucleotides match TRBD1. The J segment lost 7 bases and the V segment lost 6 bases, leaving 18 bases of the junction unmatched. The CDR3 contains 16 residues. Germline V gene lookup returns CDR1 SGDLS and CDR2 YYNGEE.

CDR3 sequence reads: CASSIVASGVQETQYF. In nucleotides, the CDR3 is TGTGCCAGTAGTATAGTGGCTAGCGGGGTCCAAGAGACCCAGTACTTC. V usage is TRBV19 and J usage is TRBJ2-5, with 9 nucleotides matching TRBD2. The CDR3 has 16 residues. Germline V gene data show CDR1 as LNHDA and CDR2 as SQIVND (reference sequence). With V trimmed by 1 base and J by 1 base, 4 bases remained unmatched.

This chain joins TRBV5-1 and TRBJ2-5, with 16 bases identical to TRBD2. V lost 8 bases, J lost 4 bases, and 5 bases stayed unmatched. This CDR3 contains 15 residues. Germline CDR1 and CDR2: SGHRS and YFSETQ. CDR3 nucleotides: TGCGCCAGTGGGACTAGCGGGGGGGCCGGAGAGACCCAGTACTTC. This translates into CASGTSGGAGETQYF.

J is TRBJ2-5 and V is TRBV10-3; 8 bases agree with TRBD1. The V gene end was trimmed by 10 bases and the J gene end by 4 bases; junction bases not matched to a gene: 17. This CDR3 is built from 16 residues. CDR1 is ENHRY and CDR2 is SYGVKD in the germline V gene. In DNA form, the CDR3 reads TGTGCCACGTTGAATTGGGCAGGGGGCCGGGGAGAGACCCAGTACTTC. Translated, it gives CATLNWAGGRGETQYF.

CDR3 DNA sequence: TGTGCCAGCAGCCAAGAGAGCGGCCCCTACGAGCAGTACTTC. It codes for CASSQESGPYEQYF. This chain connects TRBV4-2 to TRBJ2-7, with D maybe TRBD2 (5 bases). V was cut by 0 bases and J by 2 bases, with 8 bases left in between. The germline CDR1 and CDR2 sequences are LGHNA and YNFKEQ. The CDR3 is 14 residues long.

The chain carries TRBV5-1 and TRBJ2-3; 10 nucleotides match TRBD2. The CDR3 extends over 16 amino acids. Germline CDR1 SGHRS, CDR2 YFSETQ. V lost 1 base to trimming and J lost 4 bases; unmatched junction nucleotides: 6. The CDR3 here is CASSLWASGGSDTQYF. The CDR3 DNA follows: TGCGCCAGCAGCTTGTGGGCTAGCGGGGGTTCAGATACGCAGTATTTT.